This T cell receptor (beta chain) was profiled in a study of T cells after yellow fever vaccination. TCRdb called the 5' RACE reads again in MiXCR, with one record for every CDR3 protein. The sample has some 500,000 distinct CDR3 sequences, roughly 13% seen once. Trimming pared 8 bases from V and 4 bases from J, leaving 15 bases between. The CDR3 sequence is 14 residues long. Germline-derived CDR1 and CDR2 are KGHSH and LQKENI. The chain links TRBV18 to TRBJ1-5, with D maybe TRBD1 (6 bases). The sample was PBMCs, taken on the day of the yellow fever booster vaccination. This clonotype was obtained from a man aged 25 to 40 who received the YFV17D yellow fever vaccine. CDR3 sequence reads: CASTGTNENQPQHF. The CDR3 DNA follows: TGTGCCAGCACCGGGACAAACGAAAATCAGCCCCAGCATTTT.